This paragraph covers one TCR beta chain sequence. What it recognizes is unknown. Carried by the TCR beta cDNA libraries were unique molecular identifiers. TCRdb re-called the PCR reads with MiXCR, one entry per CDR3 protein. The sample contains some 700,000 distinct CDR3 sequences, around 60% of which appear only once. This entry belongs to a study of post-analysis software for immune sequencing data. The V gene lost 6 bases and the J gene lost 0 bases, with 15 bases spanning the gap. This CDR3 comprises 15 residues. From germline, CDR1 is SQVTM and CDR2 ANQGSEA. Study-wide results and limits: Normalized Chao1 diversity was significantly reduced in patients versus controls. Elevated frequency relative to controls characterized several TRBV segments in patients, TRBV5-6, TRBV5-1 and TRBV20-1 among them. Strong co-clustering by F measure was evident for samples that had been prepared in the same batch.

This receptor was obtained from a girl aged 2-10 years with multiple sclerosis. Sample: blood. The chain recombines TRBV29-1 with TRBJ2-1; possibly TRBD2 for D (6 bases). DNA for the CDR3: TGCAGCGTCCCGGAGGGGTCCGGCTCCTACAATGAGCAGTTCTTC. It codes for CSVPEGSGSYNEQFF.